This T cell receptor (beta chain) was recovered during a study of PD-L1 blockade in urothelial cancer. This clone was counted only a few times. V gave up 0 bases and J gave up 6 bases, with 3 bases separating them. The germline gives CDR1 SGHNT, CDR2 YYREEE (reference sequence). CDR3 length: 12 residues. Sample numbers ranged from 1 to 8 per patient, encompassing pretreatment and on-treatment collections. Clones were sequenced by immunoSEQ multiplex PCR, and TCRdb holds only the in-frame ones, with some missing. The sample yields more than 15,000 clones, roughly 87% seen once. Sequences were derived from PBMCs, sampled around atezolizumab (anti-PD-L1) treatment. The genes are TRBV5-4 and TRBJ2-2, with no clear D. The TCR sequence derives from a man between 50 and 59 years old with urothelial cancer. The CDR3 reads CASSLVSGELFF. CDR3 DNA: TGTGCCAGCAGCTTGGTCTCCGGGGAGCTGTTTTTT.